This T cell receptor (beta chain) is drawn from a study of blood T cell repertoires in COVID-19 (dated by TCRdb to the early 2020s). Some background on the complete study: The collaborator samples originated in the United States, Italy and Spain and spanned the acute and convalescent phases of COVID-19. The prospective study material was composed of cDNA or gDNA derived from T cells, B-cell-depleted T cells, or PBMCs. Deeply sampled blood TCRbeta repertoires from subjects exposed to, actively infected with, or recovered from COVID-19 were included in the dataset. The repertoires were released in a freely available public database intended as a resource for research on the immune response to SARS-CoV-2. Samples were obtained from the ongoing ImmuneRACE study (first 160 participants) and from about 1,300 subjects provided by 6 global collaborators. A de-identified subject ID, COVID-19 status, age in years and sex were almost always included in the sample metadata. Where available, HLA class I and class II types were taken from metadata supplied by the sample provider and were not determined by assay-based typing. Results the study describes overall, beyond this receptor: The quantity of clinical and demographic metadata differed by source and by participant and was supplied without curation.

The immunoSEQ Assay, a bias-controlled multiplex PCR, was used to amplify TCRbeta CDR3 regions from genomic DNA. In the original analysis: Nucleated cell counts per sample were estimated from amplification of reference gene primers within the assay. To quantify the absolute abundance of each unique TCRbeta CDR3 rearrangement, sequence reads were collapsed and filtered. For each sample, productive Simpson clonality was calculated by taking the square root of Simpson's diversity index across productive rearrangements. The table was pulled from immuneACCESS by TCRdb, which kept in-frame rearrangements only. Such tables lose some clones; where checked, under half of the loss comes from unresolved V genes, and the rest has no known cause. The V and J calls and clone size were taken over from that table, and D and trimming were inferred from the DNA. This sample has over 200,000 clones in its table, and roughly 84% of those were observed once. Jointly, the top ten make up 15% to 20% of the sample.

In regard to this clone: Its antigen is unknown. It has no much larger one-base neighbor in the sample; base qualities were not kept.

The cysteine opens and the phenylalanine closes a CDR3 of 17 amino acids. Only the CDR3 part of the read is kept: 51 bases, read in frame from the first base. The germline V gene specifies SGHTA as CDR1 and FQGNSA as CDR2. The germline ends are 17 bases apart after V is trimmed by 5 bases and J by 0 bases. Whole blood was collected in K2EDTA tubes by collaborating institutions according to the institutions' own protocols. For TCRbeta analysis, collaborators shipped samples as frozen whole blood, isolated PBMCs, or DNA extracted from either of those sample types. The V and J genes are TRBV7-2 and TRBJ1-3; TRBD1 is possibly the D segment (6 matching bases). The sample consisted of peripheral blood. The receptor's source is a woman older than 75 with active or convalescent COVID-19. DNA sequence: TGTGCCAGCAGCGAAGGGGGGGGGAGATTCTCTGGAAACACCATATATTTT. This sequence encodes CASSEGGGRFSGNTIYF.